These 21 T cell receptor beta chains came from one sample sequenced in a study of shared clonotypes between healthy human individuals (TCRdb year 2020). The library was made by the immunoSEQ multiplex PCR assay. Drawn from immuneACCESS, this table holds only the in-frame rearrangements with V and J called that TCRdb kept. Clones are partly lost; checked studies trace under half to an unresolved V gene and leave the rest unexplained. The sample table holds some 2,000,000 clones, of which 85% to 95% were seen once. More than 0.1% of the sample rests with the top ten. Material for sequencing was naive CD4+ T cells sorted from blood. The label giving this sample's cell subset or site can be read as: CD45RA+ positively selected. The source is a man aged 18 to 29 in good health.

This chain joins TRBV28 and TRBJ1-2; 7 positions match TRBD1. The CDR3 runs to 15 residues. Germline CDR1 is MDHEN and CDR2 is SYDVKM. V shed 7 bases, J shed 9 bases, and the junction held 17 bases outside the gene matches. DNA for the CDR3: TGTGCCAGCACCCTCTCACAGGGGTCCGTATTGCGCTACACCTTC. It specifies CASTLSQGSVLRYTF.

The chain is built from TRBV9 and TRBJ2-7; TRBD1 agrees at 9 bases. CDR1 SGDLS and CDR2 YYNGEE come from the germline V gene. The CDR3 contains 14 residues. V dropped 7 bases and J dropped 1; count of bases not matched to a gene: 6. CDR3 loop: CASYPGTGSYEQYF. The CDR3 bases are TGTGCCAGCTATCCCGGGACAGGGTCCTACGAGCAGTACTTC.

The V and J genes are TRBV28 and TRBJ2-3, with TRBD1 identical over 9 bases. Losses at the gene ends were 6 bases for V and 2 bases for J; bases not matched to a gene: 6. Germline lookup yields CDR1 MDHEN and CDR2 SYDVKM. This CDR3 region has 15 residues. The CDR3 bases are TGTGCCAGCAGCCCTGGGGACAGGGACACAGATACGCAGTATTTT. This encodes CASSPGDRDTDTQYF.

The chain combines TRBV9 with TRBJ1-4; D is uncertain. The length of the CDR3 is 15 residues. Germline V gives CDR1 SGDLS, CDR2 YYNGEE. The V gene lost 3 bases and the J gene lost 0 bases, with 9 bases spanning the gap. The CDR3 region has the DNA TGTGCCAGCAGCGGTGCCGCGGCAACTAATGAAAAACTGTTTTTT. Translation: CASSGAAATNEKLFF.

The chain links TRBV5-1 to TRBJ2-3; 13 nucleotides agree with TRBD2. The CDR3 loop spans 18 amino acids. Germline CDR1 and CDR2: SGHRS and YFSETQ. V was pared by 3 bases and J by 5 bases, with 12 bases of the junction left unmatched. CDR3 DNA sequence: TGCGCCAGCAGCTCTTGGACTAGCGGGGGCCCCAGTCGAGATACGCAGTATTTT. Its translation is CASSSWTSGGPSRDTQYF.

This clone was observed a single time. The chain couples TRBV7-9 to TRBJ2-3; D may match TRBD1 or TRBD2 (5 bases each). The germline V gene encodes CDR1 SEHNR and CDR2 FQNEAQ (reference sequence). This CDR3 region has 15 residues. Deletions cut 3 bases from V and 0 bases from J, with 10 bases between. The CDR3, as DNA: TGTGCCAGCAGCTTCGGGGACGGGAGCACAGATACGCAGTATTTT. Its protein product is CASSFGDGSTDTQYF.

There are many counts of this clone. This specimen includes other DNA sequences encoding the same CDR3. The chain couples TRBV5-1 to TRBJ2-7, with 7 positions matching TRBD2. Germline V gene lookup returns CDR1 SGHRS and CDR2 YFSETQ. V lost 4 bases and J lost 6; bases outside the gene matches: 7. The CDR3 runs 13 residues. The CDR3 DNA follows: TGCGCCAGCAGCCAAGCGGGGAGGTCCGAGCAGTACTTC. This sequence encodes CASSQAGRSEQYF.

The chain is built from TRBV19 and TRBJ1-4; D remains ambiguous. V was pared by 3 bases and J by 11 bases, with 13 bases between. The CDR3 is 13 residues long. CDR1 LNHDA and CDR2 SQIVND come from the germline V gene (reference sequence). The CDR3 protein is CASSISLGPKLFF. In nucleotides, the CDR3 is TGTGCCAGTAGTATCTCTCTAGGGCCGAAACTGTTTTTT.

The chain employs TRBV27 and TRBJ1-4; 8 nucleotides agree with TRBD1. This CDR3 region has 17 residues. Per germline, CDR1 MNHEY and CDR2 SMNVEV (reference sequence). The V segment lost 4 bases and the J segment 0 bases; nucleotides outside the gene matches: 7. The CDR3 loop reads CASSSDRGFATNEKLFF. For the CDR3, the DNA is TGTGCCAGCAGTTCCGACAGGGGATTCGCAACTAATGAAAAACTGTTTTTT.

The rearrangement uses TRBV7-3 and TRBJ2-2; TRBD1 is a possible D gene (6 bases). The CDR3 spans 17 residues. V lost 5 bases to trimming and J lost 4 bases, with 20 bases between them. From germline, CDR1 is SGHTA and CDR2 FQGTGA. The CDR3 DNA follows: TGTGCCAGCAGCGTGCGAACCGGGACACATTCCACCGGGGAGCTGTTTTTT. Its translation: CASSVRTGTHSTGELFF.

This rearrangement joins TRBV2 to TRBJ2-2; 13 bases match TRBD2. Germline CDR1 and CDR2: SNHLY and FYNNEI. J lost 7 bases, V lost 6 bases, and 8 bases had no gene match. The length of the CDR3 is 16 residues. Here the CDR3 reads CASSQTSGRVGGELFF. The CDR3 region has the DNA TGTGCCAGCAGCCAAACTAGCGGGAGGGTCGGCGGGGAGCTGTTTTTT.

Concerning this clone: Other DNA sequences in this sample translate to the same CDR3. The chain links TRBV7-9 to TRBJ2-5; TRBD1 is a possible D gene (5 bases). The germline CDR1 and CDR2 sequences are SEHNR and FQNEAQ (reference sequence). CDR3 size: 14 residues. Trimming pared 1 base from V and 5 bases from J, leaving 11 bases between. This CDR3 is CASSLDSGRETQYF. The CDR3 coding sequence is TGTGCCAGCAGCTTAGATTCAGGGCGTGAGACCCAGTACTTC.

J is TRBJ2-5 and V is TRBV2; D may be TRBD1 (6 bases). V shed 7 bases and J shed 9 bases, with 21 bases lying between them. Per the germline V gene, CDR1 is SNHLY and CDR2 is FYNNEI. This CDR3 is built from 14 residues. CDR3 residues: CASKFESGARPQYF. For the CDR3, the DNA is TGTGCCAGCAAGTTCGAGTCAGGGGCTCGGCCCCAGTACTTC.

The genes are TRBV2 and TRBJ2-2; D is ambiguous. Per germline, CDR1 SNHLY and CDR2 FYNNEI. Between the trimmed V and J ends, which lost 7 bases and 4 bases, there was a span of 16 bases. The CDR3 totals 15 residues. The DNA of the CDR3 is TGTGCCAGCACCTTGTCCGGGTCCCCCACCGGGGAGCTGTTTTTT. It codes for CASTLSGSPTGELFF.

The chain couples TRBV30 to TRBJ2-5; perhaps D is TRBD1 or TRBD2 (5 bases each). Looked up from germline, CDR1 is GTSNPN and CDR2 is SVGIG (reference sequence). The CDR3 covers 13 residues. V was trimmed by 4 bases and J by 5 bases, leaving 14 bases between them. As DNA, the CDR3 is TGTGCCTGGAACGGGGCTTACGGTGAGACCCAGTACTTC. This gives the protein CAWNGAYGETQYF.

In this sample, this clone turned up once. DNA for the CDR3: TGTGCCAGCAGCCTCTGGGGGGATCCCTCTGGAAACACCATATATTTT. This translates into CASSLWGDPSGNTIYF. The chain couples TRBV7-3 to TRBJ1-3, with a tentative D call TRBD1 (5 bases). This CDR3 is built from 16 residues. The ends were cut back, 5 bases at V and 0 bases at J, with 14 bases in the middle. Germline values: CDR1 SGHTA, CDR2 FQGTGA.

Notes on this clone: The sample contains more than one DNA sequence encoding this CDR3. This CDR3 is CSVDRGNTGELFF. DNA of the CDR3: TGCAGCGTTGACAGGGGAAACACCGGGGAGCTGTTTTTT. The chain links TRBV29-1 to TRBJ2-2, with a possible D match to TRBD1 (6 bases). V was clipped by 3 bases and J by 2 bases, with 7 bases between them. CDR3 length: 13 amino acids. Germline values: CDR1 SQVTM, CDR2 ANQGSEA.

This clone was recorded once. The J gene is TRBJ2-7, the V gene TRBV4-1; unclear D gene. The CDR3 totals 14 residues. The germline V gene encodes CDR1 MGHRA and CDR2 YSYEKL. The ends were cut back, 1 base at V and 2 bases at J, with 9 bases in the middle. The CDR3 region is CASSQGGQTYEQYF. DNA of the CDR3: TGCGCCAGCAGCCAAGGTGGCCAAACCTACGAGCAGTACTTC.

The count of this clone is one. Other DNA variants within this sample encode the same CDR3. This CDR3 is CASSLAGPSSYNEQFF. For the CDR3, the DNA is TGTGCCAGCAGCTTAGCTGGACCCAGCTCCTACAATGAGCAGTTCTTC. The chain is built from TRBV7-2 and TRBJ2-1; D is unresolved. The CDR3 has 16 amino acids. Germline CDR1 reads SGHTA; CDR2 reads FQGNSA. Trimming cost V 0 bases and J 0 bases, with 9 bases left between them.

This rearrangement joins TRBV12-5 to TRBJ1-1; D not certain. V was pared by 1 base and J by 1 base, with 7 bases between. Germline CDR1 and CDR2: LGHNT and FRNRAP. CDR3 length: 14 residues. The CDR3 is CASGLGGENTEAFF. The CDR3 DNA is TGTGCTAGTGGTTTGGGGGGAGAGAACACTGAAGCTTTCTTT.

The J gene is TRBJ1-3, the V gene TRBV28; 7 nucleotides line up with TRBD1. CDR3 length: 18 residues. From germline, CDR1 is MDHEN and CDR2 SYDVKM. After removal of 6 bases from V and 2 bases from J, the junction contained 16 bases not matched to a gene. The CDR3 protein is CASSGTAKTPGPGNTIYF. CDR3 DNA: TGTGCCAGCAGCGGGACAGCGAAAACCCCGGGCCCTGGAAACACCATATATTTT.